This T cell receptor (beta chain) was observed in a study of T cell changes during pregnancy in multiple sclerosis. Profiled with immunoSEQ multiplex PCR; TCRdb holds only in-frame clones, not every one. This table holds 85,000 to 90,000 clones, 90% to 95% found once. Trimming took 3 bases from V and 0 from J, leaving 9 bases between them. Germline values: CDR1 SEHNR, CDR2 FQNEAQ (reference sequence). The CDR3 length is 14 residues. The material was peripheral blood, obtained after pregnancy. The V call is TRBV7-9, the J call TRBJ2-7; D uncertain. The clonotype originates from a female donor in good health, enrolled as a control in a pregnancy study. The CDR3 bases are TGTGCCAGCAGCTTTGTAACCAGCTCCTACGAGCAGTACTTC. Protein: CASSFVTSSYEQYF.